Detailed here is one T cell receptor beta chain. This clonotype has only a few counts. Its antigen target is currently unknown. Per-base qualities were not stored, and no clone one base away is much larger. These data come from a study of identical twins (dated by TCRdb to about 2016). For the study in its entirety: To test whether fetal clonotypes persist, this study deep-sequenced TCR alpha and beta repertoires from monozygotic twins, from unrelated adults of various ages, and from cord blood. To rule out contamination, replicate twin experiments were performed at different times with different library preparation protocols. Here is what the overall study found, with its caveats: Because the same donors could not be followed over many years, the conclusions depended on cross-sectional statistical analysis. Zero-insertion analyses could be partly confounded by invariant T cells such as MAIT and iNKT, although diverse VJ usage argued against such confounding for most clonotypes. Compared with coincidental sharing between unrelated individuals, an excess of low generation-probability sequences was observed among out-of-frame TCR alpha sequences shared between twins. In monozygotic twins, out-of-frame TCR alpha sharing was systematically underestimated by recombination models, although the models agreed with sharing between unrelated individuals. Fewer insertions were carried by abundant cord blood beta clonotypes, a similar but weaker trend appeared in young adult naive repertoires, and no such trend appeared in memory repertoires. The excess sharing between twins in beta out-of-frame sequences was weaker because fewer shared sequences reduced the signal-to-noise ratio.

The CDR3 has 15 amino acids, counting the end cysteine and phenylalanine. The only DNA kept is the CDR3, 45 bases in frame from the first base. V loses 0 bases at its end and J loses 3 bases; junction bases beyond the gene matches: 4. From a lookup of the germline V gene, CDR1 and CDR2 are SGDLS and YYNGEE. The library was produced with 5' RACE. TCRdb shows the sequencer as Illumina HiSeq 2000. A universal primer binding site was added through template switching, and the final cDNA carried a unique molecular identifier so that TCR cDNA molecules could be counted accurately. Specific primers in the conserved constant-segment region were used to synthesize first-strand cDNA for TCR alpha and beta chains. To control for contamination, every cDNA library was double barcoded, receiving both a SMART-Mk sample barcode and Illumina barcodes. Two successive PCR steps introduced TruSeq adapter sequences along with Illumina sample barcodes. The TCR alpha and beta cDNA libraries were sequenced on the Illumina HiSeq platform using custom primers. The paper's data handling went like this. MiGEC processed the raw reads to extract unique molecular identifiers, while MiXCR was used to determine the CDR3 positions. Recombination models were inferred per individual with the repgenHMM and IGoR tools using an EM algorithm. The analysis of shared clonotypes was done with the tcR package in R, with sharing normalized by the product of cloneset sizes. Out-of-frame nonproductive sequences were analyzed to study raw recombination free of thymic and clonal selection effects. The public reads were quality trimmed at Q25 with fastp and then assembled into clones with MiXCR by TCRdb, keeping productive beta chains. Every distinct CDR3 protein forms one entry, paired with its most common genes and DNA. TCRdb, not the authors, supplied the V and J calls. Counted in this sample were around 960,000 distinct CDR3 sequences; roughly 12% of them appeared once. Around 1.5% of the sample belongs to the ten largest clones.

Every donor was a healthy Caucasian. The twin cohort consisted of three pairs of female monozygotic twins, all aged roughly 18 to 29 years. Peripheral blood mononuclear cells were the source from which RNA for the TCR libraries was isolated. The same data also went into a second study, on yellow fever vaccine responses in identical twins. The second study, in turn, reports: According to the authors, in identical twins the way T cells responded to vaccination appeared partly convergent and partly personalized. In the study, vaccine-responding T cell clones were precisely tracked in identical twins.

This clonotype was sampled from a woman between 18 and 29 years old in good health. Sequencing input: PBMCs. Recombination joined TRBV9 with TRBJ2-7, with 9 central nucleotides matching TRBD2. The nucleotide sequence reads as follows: TGTGCCAGCAGCGTAGGACTAGCGGAGAGCTACGAGCAGTACTTC. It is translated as CASSVGLAESYEQYF. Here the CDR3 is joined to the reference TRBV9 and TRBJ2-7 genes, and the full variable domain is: DSGVTQTPKHLITATGQRVTLRCSPRSGDLSVYWYQQSLDQGLQFLIQYYNGEERAKGNILERFSAQQFPDLHSELNLSSLELGDSALYFCASSVGLAESYEQYFGPGTRLTVT.